Below, 27 T cell receptor beta chains from the same sample are listed, as sequenced in a study of blood T cell repertoires in COVID-19. Here immunoSEQ multiplex PCR was the method, and the copy in TCRdb shows in-frame clones only, minus some. This table holds roughly 140,000 clones, 76% found once. The sample consisted of peripheral blood. These receptors were obtained from an elderly woman with acute or convalescent COVID-19.

The CDR3 loop reads CASSLDPRNEQFF. The CDR3, as DNA: TGTGCCAGCAGTCTCGACCCCAGGAATGAGCAGTTCTTC. The gene calls are TRBV5-4 and TRBJ2-1; D remains unclear. Germline V CDR1 and CDR2: SGHNT, YYREEE (reference sequence). Trimming took 5 bases from V and 7 from J, leaving 13 bases between them. The CDR3 is 13 residues long. Drawing the rest from reference TRBV5-4 and TRBJ2-1, the complete variable domain is ETGVTQSPTHLIKTRGQQVTLRCSSQSGHNTVSWYQQALGQGPQFIFQYYREEENGRGNFPPRFSGLQFPNYSSELNVNALELDDSALYLCASSLDPRNEQFFGPGTRLTVL.

This clone appeared a few times. The V call is TRBV11-2, the J call TRBJ1-1; D ambiguous. V lost 3 bases, J lost 5 bases, and 13 bases lay in between. Germline loops: CDR1 SGHAT, CDR2 FQNNGV. The CDR3 loop spans 14 amino acids. The CDR3 nucleotides read TGTGCCAGCAGCTTTGTGGAGGGAGGGACTGAAGCTTTCTTT. This translates into CASSFVEGGTEAFF.

The V call is TRBV9, the J call TRBJ1-1, with 10 nucleotides matching TRBD1. V was clipped by 8 bases and J by 0 bases; unmatched bases: 7. This CDR3 is built from 15 residues. Germline lookup yields CDR1 SGDLS and CDR2 YYNGEE. Here the CDR3 reads CASADRGNMNTEAFF. Here the CDR3 DNA reads TGTGCCAGTGCGGACAGGGGGAACATGAACACTGAAGCTTTCTTT.

This chain uses TRBV18 with TRBJ1-4, with TRBD1 matching 7 bases. The germline V gene has CDR1 KGHSH and CDR2 LQKENI. The CDR3 totals 16 residues. The J segment lost 4 bases and the V segment lost 0 bases, leaving 5 bases of the junction unmatched. CDR3 nucleotide sequence: TGTGCCAGCTCACCACCGAGGGGGCAGGGTAATGAAAAACTGTTTTTT. Translated, it gives CASSPPRGQGNEKLFF.

The chain uses TRBV20-1 and TRBJ2-3, with D maybe TRBD2 (6 bases). This CDR3 is built from 13 residues. Germline V gene data show CDR1 as DFQATT and CDR2 as SNEGSKA (reference sequence). V lost 3 bases to trimming and J lost 5 bases, with 12 bases between them. CDR3 residues: CSASGPGVDTQYF. CDR3 coding DNA: TGCAGTGCTAGTGGCCCGGGGGTAGATACGCAGTATTTT.

The chain links TRBV18 to TRBJ1-1; D is ambiguous. Germline-derived CDR1 and CDR2 are KGHSH and LQKENI. V gave up 6 bases and J gave up 3 bases, with 14 bases separating them. There are 14 residues in the CDR3. This CDR3 is CASSPTSEDTEAFF. In DNA form, the CDR3 reads TGTGCCAGCTCCCCGACTTCTGAGGACACTGAAGCTTTCTTT.

This clone was found a few times. The rearrangement uses TRBV20-1 and TRBJ1-1; 7 positions match TRBD1. Trimming at V came to 3 bases and at J to 1 base, leaving 5 bases not matched to a gene. CDR1 DFQATT and CDR2 SNEGSKA come from the germline V gene (reference sequence). The CDR3 sequence is 14 residues long. The CDR3 DNA reads TGCAGTGCTAGTAAACAGGGGAGGAACACTGAAGCTTTCTTT. Translating gives CSASKQGRNTEAFF.

V and J are TRBV3-1 (or the pseudogene TRBV3-2) and TRBJ2-1; no reliable D call. The V and J ends lost 0 bases and 1 base respectively, with 10 bases between them. CDR3 length: 16 amino acids. CDR1 is LGHDT and CDR2 is YNNKEL in the germline V gene (reference sequence). The CDR3 loop is CASSQDGGVSYNEQFF. DNA for the CDR3: TGTGCCAGCAGCCAAGACGGCGGCGTGTCCTACAATGAGCAGTTCTTC.

The chain links TRBV2 to TRBJ2-5; possibly TRBD1 for D (6 bases). CDR1 SNHLY and CDR2 FYNNEI come from the germline V gene. With 9 bases removed from V and 3 bases from J, the gap between germline ends came to 8 bases. The CDR3 is made up of 11 amino acids. The CDR3 sequence: CASRQEETQYF. CDR3 in DNA: TGTGCCAGTCGACAGGAAGAGACCCAGTACTTC.

This clone was observed a few times. The genes are TRBV18 and TRBJ2-2, with D maybe TRBD1 (6 bases). V was trimmed by 1 base and J by 2 bases, leaving 17 bases between them. The CDR3 has 18 residues. Germline CDR1 is KGHSH and CDR2 is LQKENI. Here the CDR3 DNA reads TGTGCCAGCTCACCACAGGACAGCGGCCCCTATAACACCGGGGAGCTGTTTTTT. It codes for CASSPQDSGPYNTGELFF.

This chain connects TRBV5-1 to TRBJ1-1; 9 nucleotides line up with TRBD1. There are 15 residues in the CDR3. Losses at the gene ends were 2 bases for V and 4 bases for J; bases not matched to a gene: 6. Germline values: CDR1 SGHRS, CDR2 YFSETQ. In DNA, the CDR3 is TGCGCCAGCAGCTTCCAACAGGGGGCGCCCACTGAAGCTTTCTTT. Translated: CASSFQQGAPTEAFF.

The chain uses TRBV27 and TRBJ1-5, with 12 bases matching TRBD1. Germline CDR1 and CDR2: MNHEY and SMNVEV (reference sequence). The V segment lost 8 bases and the J segment 4 bases; nucleotides outside the gene matches: 6. The CDR3 is made up of 15 amino acids. The CDR3 spells CASAGQGAENQPQHF. The CDR3 coding sequence is TGTGCCAGCGCGGGACAGGGGGCAGAGAATCAGCCCCAGCATTTT.

In its sample, this clone was seen a few times. The chain recombines TRBV3-1 (or the pseudogene TRBV3-2) with TRBJ1-2; possibly TRBD1 for D (6 bases). Germline V lookup: CDR1 LGHDT, CDR2 YNNKEL (reference sequence). The CDR3 contains 14 residues. The V end was cut by 4 bases, the J end by 2 bases, with 11 bases between. The CDR3 loop is CASSPRDKNYGYTF. CDR3 nucleotides: TGTGCCAGCAGCCCCCGGGACAAAAACTATGGCTACACCTTC.

This chain uses TRBV5-4 with TRBJ1-1; no reliable D call. The germline V and J ends were trimmed by 1 base and 0 bases, with 13 bases remaining between them. The CDR3 consists of 16 residues. Germline values: CDR1 SGHNT, CDR2 YYREEE (reference sequence). CDR3 coding DNA: TGTGCCAGCAGCTTGAAAGTAGCTCTTTTGAACACTGAAGCTTTCTTT. This codes for CASSLKVALLNTEAFF.

The chain employs TRBV9 and TRBJ1-5, with D maybe TRBD1 (6 bases). From germline, CDR1 is SGDLS and CDR2 YYNGEE. The ends were cut back, 0 bases at V and 5 bases at J, with 12 bases in the middle. The CDR3 has 15 residues. This CDR3 reads CASSVAGQKDQPQHF. The CDR3 DNA sequence: TGTGCCAGCAGCGTAGCTGGACAGAAGGATCAGCCCCAGCATTTT.

This clone showed up just once. The rearrangement links TRBV30 to TRBJ1-6, with a tentative D call TRBD1 (5 bases). Trimming took off 4 bases at V and 7 bases at J, with 8 bases between the two ends. Germline values: CDR1 GTSNPN, CDR2 SVGIG (reference sequence). This CDR3 contains 12 residues. The CDR3 sequence: CAWTGLNSPLHF. CDR3 nucleotides: TGTGCCTGGACAGGGCTAAATTCACCCCTCCACTTT.

V and J are TRBV7-8 and TRBJ2-7; 7 bases are shared with TRBD1. Germline assignment: CDR1 SGHVS and CDR2 FQNEAQ. The CDR3 is 16 residues long. The V gene end was trimmed by 1 base and the J gene end by 3 bases; junction bases not matched to a gene: 9. CDR3 DNA sequence: TGTGCCAGCAGCTTAGACCCCCTAGACAGGGTCTACGAGCAGTACTTC. Translated: CASSLDPLDRVYEQYF.

V usage is TRBV19 and J usage is TRBJ2-3, with 13 nucleotides matching TRBD2. The CDR3 sequence is 16 residues long. Unmatched junction bases numbered 4, after V lost 5 bases and J lost 2 bases. Germline CDR1 is LNHDA and CDR2 is SQIVND (reference sequence). The CDR3 sequence: CASSSGLAGDTDTQYF. The CDR3 DNA follows: TGTGCCAGTAGTTCTGGACTAGCGGGGGACACAGATACGCAGTATTTT.

The CDR3 reads CASSQGAGGTDTQYF. CDR3 DNA sequence: TGTGCCAGCAGCCAAGGGGCGGGGGGCACAGATACGCAGTATTTT. The chain uses TRBV7-3 and TRBJ2-3; 7 bases are shared with TRBD2. The CDR3 extends over 15 amino acids. Per germline, CDR1 SGHTA and CDR2 FQGTGA. Germline trimming cut 5 bases from V and 1 base from J; bases unmatched to any gene: 6.

The V call is TRBV5-1, the J call TRBJ2-1; TRBD2 matches 7 bases. CDR3 length: 15 residues. V lost 0 bases to trimming and J lost 1 base; unmatched junction nucleotides: 1. CDR1 and CDR2 (germline): SGHRS, YFSETQ. The CDR3, as DNA: TGCGCCAGCAGCTTGGAACTAGCGTCCTACAATGAGCAGTTCTTC. The encoded protein is CASSLELASYNEQFF.

This chain uses TRBV29-1 with TRBJ2-3; 9 positions match TRBD2. V lost 3 bases, J lost 5 bases, and 12 bases stayed unmatched. The CDR3 totals 16 residues. Germline V lookup: CDR1 SQVTM, CDR2 ANQGSEA. CDR3 nucleotide sequence: TGCAGCGTTGAGGGCGCGGATAGCGGGGGAGGAGATACGCAGTATTTT. As protein: CSVEGADSGGGDTQYF.

The chain is built from TRBV30 and TRBJ1-6, with 8 bases matching TRBD1. The trim removed 0 bases at V and 0 bases at J, leaving 7 bases unmatched. This CDR3 has 18 residues. The germline V gene encodes CDR1 GTSNPN and CDR2 SVGIG (reference sequence). The CDR3 spells CAWSVYRGASSYNSPLHF. The CDR3 region has the DNA TGTGCCTGGAGTGTCTACAGGGGGGCATCCTCCTATAATTCACCCCTCCACTTT.

The J gene is TRBJ1-2, the V gene TRBV6-6; perhaps TRBD1 as D (6 bases). Germline CDR1 MNHNY, CDR2 SVGAGI (reference sequence). Deletions cut 2 bases from V and 4 bases from J, with 17 bases between. This CDR3 is built from 16 residues. The CDR3 DNA follows: TGTGCCAGCAGTTACGCCCCCCCCCGGGACACCTATGGCTACACCTTC. Protein: CASSYAPPRDTYGYTF.

J is TRBJ1-2 and V is TRBV5-1, with D possibly being TRBD1 (5 bases). Trimming removed 4 bases from V and 5 bases from J, with 9 bases in between. Germline CDR1 SGHRS, CDR2 YFSETQ. CDR3 size: 12 residues. In nucleotides, the CDR3 is TGCGCCAGCAGCGGGCAGGGATATGGCTACACCTTC. Translated, it gives CASSGQGYGYTF.

The genes are TRBV4-2 and TRBJ2-1; 9 nucleotides align to TRBD2. J lost 7 bases, V lost 1 base, and 8 bases had no gene match. Germline V gives CDR1 LGHNA, CDR2 YNFKEQ. The CDR3 spans 16 residues. The CDR3 nucleotides are TGTGCCAGCAGCCAAGTGGCGGGGGGGCGGGCAAATGAGCAGTTCTTC. This gives the protein CASSQVAGGRANEQFF.

For the CDR3, the DNA is TGTGCCAGCAGTTCTCCAGGACAGGACGACACTGAAGCTTTCTTT. Translation: CASSSPGQDDTEAFF. This chain uses TRBV6-2 or TRBV6-3 with TRBJ1-1; 7 positions match TRBD1. J lost 3 bases, V lost 4 bases, and 8 bases had no gene match. The CDR3 length is 15 residues. From germline, CDR1 is MNHEY and CDR2 SVGEGT.

The genes are TRBV6-5 and TRBJ1-1; D is undetermined. CDR1 and CDR2 (germline): MNHEY, SVGAGI. The V gene lost 1 base and the J gene lost 1 base, with 10 bases spanning the gap. The CDR3 loop spans 15 amino acids. The CDR3 DNA sequence: TGTGCCAGCAGTTACTTATTGGACTCGAACACTGAAGCTTTCTTT. The encoded protein is CASSYLLDSNTEAFF.